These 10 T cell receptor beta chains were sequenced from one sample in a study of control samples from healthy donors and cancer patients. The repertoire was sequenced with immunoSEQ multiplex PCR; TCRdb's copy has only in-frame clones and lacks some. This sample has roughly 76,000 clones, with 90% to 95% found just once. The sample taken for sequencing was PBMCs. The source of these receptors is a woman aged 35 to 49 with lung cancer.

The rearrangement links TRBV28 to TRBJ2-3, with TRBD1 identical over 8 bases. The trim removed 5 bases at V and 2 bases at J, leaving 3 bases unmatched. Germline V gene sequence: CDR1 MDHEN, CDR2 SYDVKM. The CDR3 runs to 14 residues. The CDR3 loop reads CASSNRGDTDTQYF. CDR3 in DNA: TGTGCCAGCAGTAACAGGGGGGACACAGATACGCAGTATTTT. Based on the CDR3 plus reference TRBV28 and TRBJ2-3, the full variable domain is DVKVTQSSRYLVKRTGEKVFLECVQDMDHENMFWYRQDPGLGLRLIYFSYDVKMKEKGDIPEGYSVSREKKERFSLILESASTNQTSMYLCASSNRGDTDTQYFGPGTRLTVL.

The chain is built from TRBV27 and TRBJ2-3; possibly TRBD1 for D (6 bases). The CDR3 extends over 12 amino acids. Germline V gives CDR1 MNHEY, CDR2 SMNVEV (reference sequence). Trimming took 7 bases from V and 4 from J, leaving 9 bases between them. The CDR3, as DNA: TGTGCCAGCACAACAGGGTCAGATACGCAGTATTTT. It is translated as CASTTGSDTQYF.

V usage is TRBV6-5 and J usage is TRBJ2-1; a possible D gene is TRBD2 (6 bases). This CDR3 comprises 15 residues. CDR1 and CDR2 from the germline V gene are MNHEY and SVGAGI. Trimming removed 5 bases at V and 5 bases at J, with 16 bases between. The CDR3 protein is CASSRHQTGDNEQFF. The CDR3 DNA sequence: TGTGCCAGCAGTAGACATCAGACGGGGGACAATGAGCAGTTCTTC.

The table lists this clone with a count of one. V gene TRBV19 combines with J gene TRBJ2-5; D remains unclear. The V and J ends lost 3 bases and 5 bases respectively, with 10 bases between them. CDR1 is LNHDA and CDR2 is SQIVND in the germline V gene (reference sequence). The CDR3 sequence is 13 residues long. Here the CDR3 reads CASSMGHGETQYF. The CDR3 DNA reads TGTGCCAGTAGTATGGGTCATGGGGAGACCCAGTACTTC.

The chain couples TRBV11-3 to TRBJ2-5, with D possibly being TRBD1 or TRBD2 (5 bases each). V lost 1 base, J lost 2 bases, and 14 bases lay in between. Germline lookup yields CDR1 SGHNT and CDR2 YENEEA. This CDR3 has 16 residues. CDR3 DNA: TGTGCCAGCAGCTTAGGATCGAAGGGACCTCAAGAGACCCAGTACTTC. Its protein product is CASSLGSKGPQETQYF.

CDR3 amino acids: CASSRLGFSYNEQFF. The CDR3 DNA follows: TGTGCCAGCAGTCGTCTAGGTTTCTCCTACAATGAGCAGTTCTTC. The gene calls are TRBV6-5 and TRBJ2-1; no clear D. Trimming removed 5 bases from V and 0 bases from J, with 11 bases in between. CDR1 is MNHEY, CDR2 SVGAGI, per germline. This CDR3 is built from 15 residues.

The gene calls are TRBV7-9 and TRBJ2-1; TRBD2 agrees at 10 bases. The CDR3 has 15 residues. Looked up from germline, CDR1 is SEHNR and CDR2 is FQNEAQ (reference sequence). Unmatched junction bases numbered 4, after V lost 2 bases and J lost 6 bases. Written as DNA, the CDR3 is TGTGCCAGCAGCTTAATAGCGGGGGGTCCCAATGAGCAGTTCTTC. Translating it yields CASSLIAGGPNEQFF.

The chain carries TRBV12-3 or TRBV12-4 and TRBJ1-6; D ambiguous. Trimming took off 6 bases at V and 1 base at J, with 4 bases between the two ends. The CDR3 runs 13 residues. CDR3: CASRGSYNSPLHF. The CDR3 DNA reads TGTGCCAGCAGGGGGTCCTATAATTCACCCCTCCACTTT.

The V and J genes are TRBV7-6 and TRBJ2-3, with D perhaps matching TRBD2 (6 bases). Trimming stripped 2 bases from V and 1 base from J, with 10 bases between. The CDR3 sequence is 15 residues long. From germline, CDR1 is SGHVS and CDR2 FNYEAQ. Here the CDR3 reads CASSLSWGGTDTQYF. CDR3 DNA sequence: TGTGCCAGCAGCTTATCCTGGGGGGGCACAGATACGCAGTATTTT.

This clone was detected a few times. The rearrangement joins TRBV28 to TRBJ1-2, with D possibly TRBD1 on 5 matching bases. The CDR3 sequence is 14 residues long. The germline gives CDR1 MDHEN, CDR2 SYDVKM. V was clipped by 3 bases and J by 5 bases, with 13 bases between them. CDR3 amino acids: CASSFSRRAYGYTF. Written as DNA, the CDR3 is TGTGCCAGCAGTTTCAGCCGCAGGGCTTATGGCTACACCTTC.